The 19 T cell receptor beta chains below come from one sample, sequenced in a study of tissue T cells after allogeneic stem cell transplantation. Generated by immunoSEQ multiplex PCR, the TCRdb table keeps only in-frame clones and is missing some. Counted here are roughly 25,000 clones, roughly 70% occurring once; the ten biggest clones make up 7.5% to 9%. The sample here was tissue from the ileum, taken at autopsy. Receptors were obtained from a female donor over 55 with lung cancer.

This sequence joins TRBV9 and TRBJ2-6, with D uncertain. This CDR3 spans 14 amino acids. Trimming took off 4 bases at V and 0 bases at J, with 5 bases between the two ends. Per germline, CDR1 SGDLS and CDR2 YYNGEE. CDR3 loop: CASSSGSGANVLTF. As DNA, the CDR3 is TGTGCCAGCAGCTCCGGCTCTGGGGCCAACGTCCTGACTTTC. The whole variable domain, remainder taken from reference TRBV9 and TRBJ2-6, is DSGVTQTPKHLITATGQRVTLRCSPRSGDLSVYWYQQSLDQGLQFLIQYYNGEERAKGNILERFSAQQFPDLHSELNLSSLELGDSALYFCASSSGSGANVLTFGAGSRLTVL.

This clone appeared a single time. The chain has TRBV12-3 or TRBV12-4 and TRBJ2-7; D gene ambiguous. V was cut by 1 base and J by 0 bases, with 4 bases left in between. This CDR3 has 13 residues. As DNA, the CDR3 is TGTGCCAGCAGTTTAGTTACCTCCTACGAGCAGTACTTC. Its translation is CASSLVTSYEQYF.

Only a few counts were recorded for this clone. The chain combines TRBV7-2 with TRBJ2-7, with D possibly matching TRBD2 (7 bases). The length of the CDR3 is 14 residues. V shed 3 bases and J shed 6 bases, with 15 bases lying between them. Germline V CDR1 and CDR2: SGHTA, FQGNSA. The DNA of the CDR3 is TGTGCCAGCAGCTTGGGAGGGGGGTTCGGCGAGCAGTACTTC. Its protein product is CASSLGGGFGEQYF. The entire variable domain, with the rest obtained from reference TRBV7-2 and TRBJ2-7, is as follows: GAGVSQSPSNKVTEKGKDVELRCDPISGHTALYWYRQSLGQGLEFLIYFQGNSAPDKSGLPSDRFSAERTGGSVSTLTIQRTQQEDSAVYLCASSLGGGFGEQYFGPGTRLTVT.

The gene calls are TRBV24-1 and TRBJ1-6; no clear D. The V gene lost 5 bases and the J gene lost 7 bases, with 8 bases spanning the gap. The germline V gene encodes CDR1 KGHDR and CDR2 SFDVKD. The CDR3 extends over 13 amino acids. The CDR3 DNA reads TGTGCCACCAGTGCAGGTTCGAATTCACCCCTCCACTTT. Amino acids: CATSAGSNSPLHF.

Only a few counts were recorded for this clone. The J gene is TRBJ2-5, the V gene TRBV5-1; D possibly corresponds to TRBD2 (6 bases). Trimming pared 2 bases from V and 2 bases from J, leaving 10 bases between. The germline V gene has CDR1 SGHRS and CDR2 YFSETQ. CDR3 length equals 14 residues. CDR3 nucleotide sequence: TGCGCCAGCAGCTTAACTAGCCATCAAGAGACCCAGTACTTC. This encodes CASSLTSHQETQYF.

CDR3 in DNA: TGCGCCAGCAGGTCCCGGGACAGGGGGAAGGTGGATACGCAGTATTTT. This translates into CASRSRDRGKVDTQYF. V gene TRBV10-2 combines with J gene TRBJ2-3; 11 positions agree with TRBD1. The CDR3 has 16 residues. Germline values: CDR1 WSHSY, CDR2 SAAADI. Trimming took 6 bases from V and 6 from J; bases not matched to a gene: 11.

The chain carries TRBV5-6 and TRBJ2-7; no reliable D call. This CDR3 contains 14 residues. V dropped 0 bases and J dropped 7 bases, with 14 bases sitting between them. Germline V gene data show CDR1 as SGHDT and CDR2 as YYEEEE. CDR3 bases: TGTGCCAGCAGCTTGGTCAACGTGCTACGAGAGCAGTACTTC. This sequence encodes CASSLVNVLREQYF.

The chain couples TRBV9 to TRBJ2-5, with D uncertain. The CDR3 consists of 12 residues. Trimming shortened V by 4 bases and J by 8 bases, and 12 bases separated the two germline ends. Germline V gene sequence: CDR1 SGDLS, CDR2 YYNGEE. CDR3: CASSPSMGTQYF. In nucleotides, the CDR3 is TGTGCCAGCAGCCCCAGTATGGGTACCCAGTACTTC.

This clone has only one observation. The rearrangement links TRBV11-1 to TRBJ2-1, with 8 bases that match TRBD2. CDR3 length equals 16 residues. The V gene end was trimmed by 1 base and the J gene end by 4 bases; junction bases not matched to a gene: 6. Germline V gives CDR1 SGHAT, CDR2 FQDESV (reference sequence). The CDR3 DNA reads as TGTGCCAGCAGCTTAGTATCGCTAGCGGGTTACAATGAGCAGTTCTTC. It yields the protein CASSLVSLAGYNEQFF.

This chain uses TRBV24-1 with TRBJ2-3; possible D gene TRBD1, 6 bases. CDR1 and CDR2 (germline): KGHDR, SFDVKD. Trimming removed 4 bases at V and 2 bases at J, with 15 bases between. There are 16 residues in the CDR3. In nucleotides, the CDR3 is TGTGCCACCAGTGACGCGACAGGAATGGCCACAGATACGCAGTATTTT. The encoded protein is CATSDATGMATDTQYF.

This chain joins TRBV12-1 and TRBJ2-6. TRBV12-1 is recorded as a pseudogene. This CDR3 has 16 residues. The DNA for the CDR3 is TGTGCCAGCAGTTGCTCTGGGCGGTCTGGGGCCAACGTCCTGACTTTC. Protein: CASSCSGRSGANVLTF.

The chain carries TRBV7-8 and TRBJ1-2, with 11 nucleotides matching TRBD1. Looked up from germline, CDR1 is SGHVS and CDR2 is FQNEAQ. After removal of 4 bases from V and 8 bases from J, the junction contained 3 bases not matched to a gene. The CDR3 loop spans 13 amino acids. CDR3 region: CASSSGQGEGYTF. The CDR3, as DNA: TGTGCCAGCAGCTCGGGACAGGGGGAGGGCTACACCTTC.

The CDR3 DNA is TGTGCCAGCAGCCAAGAGAAACGGGGGGAGAGCACCGGGGAGCTGTTTTTT. Residues: CASSQEKRGESTGELFF. The V and J genes are TRBV4-2 and TRBJ2-2; TRBD2 aligns across 7 bases. V shed 0 bases and J 4 bases; nucleotides not matched to a gene: 8. The V gene's germline CDR1 is LGHNA and CDR2 YNFKEQ. This CDR3 comprises 17 residues.

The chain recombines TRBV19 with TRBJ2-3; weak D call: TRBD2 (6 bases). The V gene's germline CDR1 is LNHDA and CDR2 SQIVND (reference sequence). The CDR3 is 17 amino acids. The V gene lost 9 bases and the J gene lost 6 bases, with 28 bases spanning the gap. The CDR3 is CASGLEPGTPDRDTQYF. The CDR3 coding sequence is TGTGCCAGCGGCTTGGAGCCCGGGACTCCGGATCGGGATACGCAGTATTTT.

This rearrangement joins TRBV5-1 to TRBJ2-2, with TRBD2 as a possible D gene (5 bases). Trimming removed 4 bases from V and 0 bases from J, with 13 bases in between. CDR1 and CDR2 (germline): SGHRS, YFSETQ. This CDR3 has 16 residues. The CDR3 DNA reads TGCGCCAGCAGCCTCGCGACCGGGACGAACACCGGGGAGCTGTTTTTT. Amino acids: CASSLATGTNTGELFF.

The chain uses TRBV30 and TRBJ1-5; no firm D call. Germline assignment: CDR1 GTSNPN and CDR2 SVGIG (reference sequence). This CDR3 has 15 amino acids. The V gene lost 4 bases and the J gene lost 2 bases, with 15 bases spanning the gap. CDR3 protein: CAWNEYGQRNQPQHF. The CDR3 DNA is TGTGCCTGGAATGAATATGGGCAGCGCAATCAGCCCCAGCATTTT.

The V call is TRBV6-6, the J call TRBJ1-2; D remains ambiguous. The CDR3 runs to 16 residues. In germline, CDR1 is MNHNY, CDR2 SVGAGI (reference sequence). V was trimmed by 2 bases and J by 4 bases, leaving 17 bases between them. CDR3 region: CASSYRGRSFSYGYTF. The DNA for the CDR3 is TGTGCCAGCAGTTACCGAGGGAGGAGCTTTAGCTATGGCTACACCTTC.

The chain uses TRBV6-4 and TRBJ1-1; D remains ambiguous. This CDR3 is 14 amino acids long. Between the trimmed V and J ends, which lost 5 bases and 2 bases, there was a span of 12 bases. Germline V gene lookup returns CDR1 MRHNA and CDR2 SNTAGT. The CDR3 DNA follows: TGTGCCAGCAGTCCTGGGTCTGCTAACACTGAAGCTTTCTTT. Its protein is CASSPGSANTEAFF.

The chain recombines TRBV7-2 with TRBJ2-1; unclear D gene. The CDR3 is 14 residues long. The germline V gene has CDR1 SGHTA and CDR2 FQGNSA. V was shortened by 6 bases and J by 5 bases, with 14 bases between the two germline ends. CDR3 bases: TGTGCCAGCAGGAGGACGCTCACCCACAATGAGCAGTTCTTC. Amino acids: CASRRTLTHNEQFF.